The T cell receptor (beta chain) described here comes from a study of graft-versus-host responses after intestinal transplantation. Across the whole study: Multivisceral, liver-intestinal, or isolated intestinal grafts were transplanted into recipients. Tacrolimus plus steroids were given to all recipients for approximately 3 years, preceded by anti-thymocyte globulin induction.

The assay was immunoSEQ multiplex PCR, and TCRdb's table has in-frame clones only and misses some. The sample lists 84,000 or so clones; approximately 95% were seen once. The CDR3 totals 16 residues. The germline V gene encodes CDR1 MNHEY and CDR2 SMNVEV (reference sequence). Trimming took off 9 bases at V and 3 bases at J, with 22 bases between the two ends. In the case of this clone: Its target is not known.

Study-wide results and limits: There was an association between peak levels of circulating GvH clones and early post-transplant HvG declines. The recipient marrow held GvH clones, and some of them showed up first in ileum or blood.

The chain employs TRBV27 and TRBJ2-3; D is perhaps TRBD2 (6 bases). The receptor was isolated from a human donor who was the organ donor for an intestinal transplant. The material sequenced was unstimulated CD8+ T cells sorted from spleen or lymph node cells, taken before transplant. CDR3 amino acids: CASRALGRGDTDTQYF. In DNA, the CDR3 is TGTGCCAGTCGGGCCCTTGGGCGGGGAGATACAGATACGCAGTATTTT.